Described below is a single T cell receptor (beta chain) sequence and its context. Its cognate antigen is unknown. This specimen comes from a study of cytomegalovirus exposure and HLA in healthy donors. Regarding the study as a whole: TCR beta V- and J-gene trimming, according to a later analysis, was linked to a missense DCLRE1C variant. Diagnosis of cytomegalovirus status made by the classifier reportedly showed high specificity and sensitivity.

PCR used 60 Vbeta primers and 13 Jbeta primers. Method: immunoSEQ multiplex PCR; TCRdb's copy keeps in-frame clones and lacks some. The sample has 150,000 or so clones, around three quarters seen once. Trimming removed 6 bases from V and 0 bases from J, with 13 bases in between. CDR1 SGHKS and CDR2 YYEKEE come from the germline V gene (reference sequence). The CDR3 sequence is 14 residues long. This receptor was obtained from a man between 35 and 55 years old in good health and CMV-seropositive. The V call is TRBV5-5, the J call TRBJ2-7; D possibly corresponds to TRBD1 (6 bases). The sample comprised PBMCs. The CDR3 region is CASTTTGSSYEQYF. CDR3 nucleotide sequence: TGTGCCAGCACCACGACAGGAAGCTCCTACGAGCAGTACTTC. The full variable domain, its missing parts supplied by reference TRBV5-5 and TRBJ2-7, is DAGVTQSPTHLIKTRGQQVTLRCSPISGHKSVSWYQQVLGQGPQFIFQYYEKEERGRGNFPDRFSARQFPNYSSELNVNALLLGDSALYLCASTTTGSSYEQYFGPGTRLTVT.